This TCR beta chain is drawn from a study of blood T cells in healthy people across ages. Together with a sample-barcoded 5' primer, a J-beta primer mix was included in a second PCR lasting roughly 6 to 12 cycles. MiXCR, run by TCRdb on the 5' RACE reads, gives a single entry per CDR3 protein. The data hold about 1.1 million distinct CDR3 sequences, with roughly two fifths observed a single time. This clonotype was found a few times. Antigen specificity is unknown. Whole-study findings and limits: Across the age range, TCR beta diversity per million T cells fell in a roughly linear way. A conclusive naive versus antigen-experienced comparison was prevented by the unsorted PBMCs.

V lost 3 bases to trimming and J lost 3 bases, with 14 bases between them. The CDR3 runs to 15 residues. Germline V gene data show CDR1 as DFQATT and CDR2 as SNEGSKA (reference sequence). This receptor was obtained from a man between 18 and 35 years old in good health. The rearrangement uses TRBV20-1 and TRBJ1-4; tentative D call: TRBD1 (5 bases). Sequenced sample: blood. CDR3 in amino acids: CSASPPGPPNEKLFF. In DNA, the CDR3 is TGCAGTGCTAGCCCCCCAGGGCCCCCTAATGAAAAACTGTTTTTT.